The subject of this entry is one TCR beta chain. Its antigen has not been determined. No much larger clone is present one base from it, and per-base qualities are unavailable. Patients with a history of autoimmune disease or receiving systemic immunosuppression were excluded from the trial. Peripheral blood for TCR sequencing was collected from all dose cohorts at baseline, on cycle 4 day 1, and on cycle 7 day 1. Samples came from an open-label, multicenter, first-in-human phase I dose-escalation trial of ivuxolimab. The trial enrolled adults with locally advanced or metastatic head and neck squamous cell, hepatocellular, melanoma or renal cell carcinoma. Before TCR sequencing, CD4+ T cells and CD8+ T cells were sorted from peripheral blood as separate populations. The data were taken from a study of OX40 agonist ivuxolimab in advanced cancers. In terms of the full investigation: Ivuxolimab was an agonistic, fully human IgG2 monoclonal antibody directed against OX40 (CD134), a costimulatory receptor. Intravenous ivuxolimab was administered to patients every 2 weeks at six dose levels: 0.01, 0.1, 0.3, 1.5, 3 and 10 mg/kg. Of the roughly 54 dose-escalation patients, hepatocellular carcinoma was present in about 20, melanoma in approximately 15, renal cell carcinoma in 9 and head and neck cancer in 9. A male proportion of 70% to 90% and a mean age of around 60 years, ranging from 23 to 79, were recorded for the dose-escalation cohort. Prior anti-PD-1, anti-PD-L1 or anti-CTLA-4 therapy was permitted, and checkpoint inhibitors had been received by around 40% of dose-escalation patients. Three dose-escalation patients achieved partial responses, one with hepatocellular carcinoma and two with cutaneous melanoma. The point of sequencing TCRbeta in the periphery was to test whether ivuxolimab changed TCR sequence diversity and drove clonal T-cell expansion. The paper reports the monotherapy dose-escalation portion (N of about 47 patients) of the phase I ivuxolimab trial.

To sequence the TCRbeta CDR3 region, genomic DNA was isolated from the sorted cells. TCRbeta CDR3 regions were sequenced using the immunoSEQ Assay. What TCRdb holds here is the immuneACCESS table cut down to in-frame rearrangements. Part of the clones is not present; checked against another copy, under half of the missing clones reflect an unresolved V gene, and the others are unexplained. The sample table lists some 70,000 clones, approximately 90% of them with a count of one. The biggest ten clones account for approximately 1.1% of the sample. Study-wide findings and limitations: The antigen specificity of the clonally expanded peripheral T cells was not determined. Low levels of normalized T-cell clonal expansion were also shown by some nonresponding patients. In the 0.1-3.0 mg/kg groups, partial responders had among the lowest normalized peripheral clonal expansion, particularly in CD8+ T cells. On average, CD8+ T cells showed more expanded clones than CD4+ T cells after ivuxolimab. Clonal expansion of both CD4+ and CD8+ blood T cells was observed from baseline to week 6 at doses 0.1 to 3.0 mg/kg.

Trimming removed 2 bases from V and 5 bases from J, leaving 15 bases between the germline ends. The germline V gene sets CDR1 to MGHDK and CDR2 to SYGVNS. The CDR3 holds 16 amino acids from the cysteine to the phenylalanine. Solely the CDR3 DNA is kept, with 48 bases framed from the first base. This chain joins TRBV25-1 to TRBJ2-2; the D gene is perhaps TRBD2, from 5 matching bases. The source of this sequence is an adult with an advanced solid tumor such as melanoma, head and neck, liver or kidney cancer. The source material was CD4+ or CD8+ T cells sorted from blood, sampled in a trial of the OX40 agonist ivuxolimab. This receptor carries the CDR3 CASSEPGTWRTGELFF. The DNA reads TGTGCCAGCAGTGAACCGGGAACTTGGCGGACCGGGGAGCTGTTTTTT.